A single sample gave rise to the 12 T cell receptor beta chains below, sequenced in a study of tumor-infiltrating lymphocytes in glioblastoma multiforme. Three nested ARM-PCR rounds with V-beta and C-beta primers built TCRB libraries. One entry per CDR3 protein, called by TCRdb with MiXCR from the multiplex PCR reads. The table shows around 10,000 distinct CDR3 sequences, with approximately 71% occurring only once. The sample consisted of brain tumor tissue. The receptors here all came from a male donor with glioblastoma.

Worth noting for this clonotype: One junction end does not reproduce the germline sequence, and a read error may be involved. The genes are TRBV6-5 and TRBJ2-3, with D unclear. The CDR3 length is 15 residues. Germline CDR1 reads MNHEY; CDR2 reads SVGAGI. CDR3 sequence reads: CANSSSRSYTDTQYF. CDR3 DNA sequence: TGTGCCAACAGTTCCTCCAGGTCGTACACAGATACGCAGTATTTT.

Here the CDR3 reads CGSEDPRGNEQFF. The CDR3 nucleotides are TGCGGCAGCGAAGATCCTAGGGGGAATGAGCAGTTCTTC. J is TRBJ2-1 and V is TRBV29-1, with D perhaps matching TRBD1 (6 bases). The CDR3 has 13 residues. CDR1 SQVTM and CDR2 ANQGSEA come from the germline V gene.

About this clonotype itself: One end of the junction is discordant with germline, which a read error may explain. The chain has TRBV6-7 and TRBJ1-2; tentatively, D is TRBD1 (6 bases). TRBV6-7 has ORF status, its function being uncertain. This CDR3 comprises 14 residues. The CDR3 sequence: CAGSLPQGSPGCTF. The CDR3 coding sequence is TGTGCAGGCAGTCTTCCACAGGGATCACCTGGCTGCACCTTC.

Judged by abundance, this clonotype is medium-sized (0.01 to 0.1%). This chain uses TRBV5-1 with TRBJ2-5, with a possible D match to TRBD1 (6 bases). This CDR3 comprises 15 residues. The V gene's germline CDR1 is SGHRS and CDR2 YFSETQ. Trimming removed 0 bases at V and 7 bases at J, with 16 bases between. CDR3 in DNA: TGCGCCAGCAGCTTGGTGGGACGACAGGTCGTGACCCAGTACTTC. It specifies CASSLVGRQVVTQYF.

A word on this clonotype: At one of its ends the junction is not consistent with the germline gene, which may arise from a read error. The gene calls are TRBV6-5 and TRBJ2-1; D is possibly TRBD2 (6 bases). The CDR3 covers 15 residues. In germline, CDR1 is MNHEY, CDR2 SVGAGI. The CDR3 bases are TGTGCCGGCAGTTTTTCGCCGGGACTCTACAATGAGCAGTTCTTT. Its translation is CAGSFSPGLYNEQFF.

About this clonotype: Without the conserved terminal phenylalanine or tryptophan, this CDR3 likely stems from a read error. J is TRBJ2-1 and V is TRBV29-1, with 9 bases that match TRBD1. The germline V gene has CDR1 SQVTM and CDR2 ANQGSEA. CDR3 length: 14 amino acids. DNA of the CDR3: TGCAGCGTTGGGGGGCGACAGGGGGGCAATGTGCAGTTCGTC. It is translated as CSVGGRQGGNVQFV.

Note on this clonotype: Because it lacks the conserved phenylalanine or tryptophan at the end, this CDR3 is likely a read error. The rearrangement links TRBV20-1 to TRBJ2-3; TRBD2 agrees at 7 bases. V lost 2 bases, J lost 4 bases, and 15 bases stayed unmatched. Looked up from germline, CDR1 is DFQATT and CDR2 is SNEGSKA (reference sequence). The CDR3 runs 17 residues. The CDR3: CSARSCSGQTGADTQYL. DNA for the CDR3: TGCAGTGCTAGATCCTGTAGCGGGCAAACGGGGGCAGATACGCAGTATTTA.

Turning to this clonotype: With a much larger clone just one base away, this may be a read error. The DNA is left out, because the CDR3 cannot be placed on it with certainty; the CDR3 is given as TCRdb lists it. This chain links TRBV14 with TRBJ2-2. Both ends counted, the CDR3 spans 15 residues. The germline V gene has CDR1 SGHDN and CDR2 FVKESK. CDR3 sequence: CASSPVGRGAGELLF.

This chain uses TRBV6-5 with TRBJ1-5, with a tentative D call TRBD1 (5 bases). Germline V gene data show CDR1 as MNHEY and CDR2 as SVGAGI. Trimming shortened V by 5 bases and J by 0 bases, and 5 bases separated the two germline ends. The CDR3 is made up of 13 amino acids. The CDR3 loop is CASSQGSNQPQHF. CDR3 DNA sequence: TGTGCCAGCAGTCAGGGTAGCAATCAGCCCCAGCATTTT.

Turning to this clonotype: One end of the junction fails to match germline, which may point to a read error. The V gene is TRBV20-1, the J gene TRBJ2-3; 12 bases fit TRBD2. The CDR3 runs 20 residues. Per the germline V gene, CDR1 is DFQATT and CDR2 is SNEGSKA (reference sequence). For the CDR3, the DNA is TGCAGTGCTAGTCGCCCCGGACTAGCGGGATGGCCGAGTAGCACAGATACACAGTGTTTT. Encoded protein: CSASRPGLAGWPSSTDTQCF.

This clonotype was seen at least ten times. The J gene is TRBJ2-1, the V gene TRBV6-2 or TRBV6-3; D is perhaps TRBD2 (5 bases). V was clipped by 0 bases and J by 5 bases, with 11 bases between them. CDR1 MNHEY and CDR2 SVGEGT come from the germline V gene. This CDR3 spans 15 amino acids. The CDR3 DNA reads as TGTGCCAGCAGTTACTCTAGCGAGAGGAACAATGAGCAGTTCTTC. This sequence encodes CASSYSSERNNEQFF.

Points on this clonotype: This likely comes from a read error, as the CDR3 has no conserved phenylalanine or tryptophan at its end. The chain recombines TRBV6-2 or TRBV6-3 with TRBJ2-7; D gene uncertain. Trimming stripped 10 bases from V and 4 bases from J, with 11 bases between. Per germline, CDR1 MNHEY and CDR2 SVGEGT. This CDR3 contains 11 residues. The CDR3 loop is CANTYAYEQYP. CDR3 nucleotides: TGTGCCAACACCTATGCTTACGAGCAGTACCCC.